These 22 T cell receptor beta chains share one sample of origin, sequenced in a study of OX40 agonist ivuxolimab in advanced cancers. Here immunoSEQ multiplex PCR was the method, and the copy in TCRdb shows in-frame clones only, minus some. In the table there are 100,000 or so clones, 89% of which are singletons. Sequences were derived from CD4+ or CD8+ T cells sorted from blood, sampled in a trial of the OX40 agonist ivuxolimab. These receptors came from an adult with an advanced solid tumor such as melanoma, head and neck, liver or kidney cancer.

V usage is TRBV4-1 and J usage is TRBJ2-7, with D uncertain. In germline, CDR1 is MGHRA, CDR2 YSYEKL. V shed 0 bases and J shed 2 bases, with 14 bases lying between them. The CDR3 consists of 16 residues. CDR3 bases: TGCGCCAGCAGCCAAGATCTCAGCACCCGCACCTACGAGCAGTACTTC. It specifies CASSQDLSTRTYEQYF.

The chain uses TRBV30 and TRBJ1-2; a weak D match, TRBD1 (6 bases). This CDR3 contains 14 residues. Per the germline V gene, CDR1 is GTSNPN and CDR2 is SVGIG (reference sequence). V was clipped by 8 bases and J by 4 bases, with 20 bases between them. The CDR3 DNA follows: TGTGCCCTGGATACGTGGGTAGGGGGCTATGGCTACACCTTC. It is translated as CALDTWVGGYGYTF.

The genes are TRBV5-4 and TRBJ1-2; D unresolved. The CDR3 is 14 residues long. Germline loops: CDR1 SGHNT, CDR2 YYREEE (reference sequence). V was clipped by 4 bases and J by 4 bases, with 14 bases between them. This chain's CDR3 is CASSGFAQTYGYTF. The DNA for the CDR3 is TGTGCCAGCAGCGGGTTTGCACAGACCTATGGCTACACCTTC.

The V and J genes are TRBV30 and TRBJ2-5, with 7 bases fitting TRBD2. The CDR3 has 15 residues. V dropped 0 bases and J dropped 1; count of bases not matched to a gene: 5. The V gene's germline CDR1 is GTSNPN and CDR2 SVGIG (reference sequence). The CDR3 here is CAWSVLAGVQETQYF. The CDR3 nucleotides are TGTGCCTGGAGTGTACTGGCGGGGGTCCAAGAGACCCAGTACTTC.

This chain connects TRBV19 to TRBJ2-7, with D perhaps matching TRBD1 or TRBD2 (5 bases each). The CDR3 runs 15 residues. In germline, CDR1 is LNHDA, CDR2 SQIVND (reference sequence). Trimming took 9 bases from V and 3 from J, leaving 21 bases between them. The CDR3 reads CASSRRDVPHYEQYF. CDR3 in DNA: TGTGCCAGCTCTAGACGGGACGTACCTCACTACGAGCAGTACTTC.

The chain joins TRBV21-1 to TRBJ1-6; TRBD1 is taken as the D call from the table, unchecked against the DNA. TRBV21-1 represents a pseudogene. The length of the CDR3 is 19 residues. The CDR3 region has the DNA TGTGCCAGCAGCAAAAGTAGGAAAGCCCACCCAGGGAACAATTCACCCCTCCACTTT. Protein sequence: CASSKSRKAHPGNNSPLHF.

The chain carries TRBV5-4 and TRBJ2-3; no clear D. The CDR3 is made up of 16 amino acids. V was shortened by 1 base and J by 1 base, with 13 bases between the two germline ends. Germline V lookup: CDR1 SGHNT, CDR2 YYREEE (reference sequence). CDR3 in DNA: TGTGCCAGCAGCTTGTATAACTCAGGCCGCACAGATACGCAGTATTTT. It codes for CASSLYNSGRTDTQYF. Filled out from reference TRBV5-4 and TRBJ2-3, the complete variable domain reads ETGVTQSPTHLIKTRGQQVTLRCSSQSGHNTVSWYQQALGQGPQFIFQYYREEENGRGNFPPRFSGLQFPNYSSELNVNALELDDSALYLCASSLYNSGRTDTQYFGPGTRLTVL.

This rearrangement joins TRBV29-1 to TRBJ2-5; D is ambiguous. CDR3 length equals 13 residues. Germline V CDR1 and CDR2: SQVTM, ANQGSEA. Trimming took 2 bases from V and 7 from J, leaving 14 bases between them. In nucleotides, the CDR3 is TGCAGCGTTGAAAACTCGTTCGAAGGGACCCAGTACTTC. Translated: CSVENSFEGTQYF.

On this clone itself: One end of the junction varies from germline; a read error may be responsible. The chain recombines TRBV2 with TRBJ2-5; no definite D call. CDR3 length equals 13 residues. The germline gives CDR1 SNHLY, CDR2 FYNNEI. CDR3 coding DNA: TGTGCCAGCAGTGAATATGGCCCGGGCAGGCTGGACTTC. This gives the protein CASSEYGPGRLDF.

The chain carries TRBV14 and TRBJ1-2; D might be TRBD1 (5 bases). With 1 base removed from V and 2 bases from J, the gap between germline ends came to 14 bases. CDR3 size: 16 residues. The germline gives CDR1 SGHDN, CDR2 FVKESK. The CDR3 DNA is TGTGCCAGCAGCCAAGCCTTCTTGGGGCCCAACTATGGCTACACCTTC. Amino acid sequence: CASSQAFLGPNYGYTF. The entire variable domain, with the rest obtained from reference TRBV14 and TRBJ1-2, is as follows: EAGVTQFPSHSVIEKGQTVTLRCDPISGHDNLYWYRRVMGKEIKFLLHFVKESKQDESGMPNNRFLAERTGGTYSTLKVQPAELEDSGVYFCASSQAFLGPNYGYTFGSGTRLTVV.

This clone has a single count. This chain uses TRBV7-9 with TRBJ2-1; TRBD2 aligns across 12 bases. The CDR3 spans 19 residues. The J segment lost 0 bases and the V segment lost 5 bases, leaving 11 bases of the junction unmatched. Germline CDR1 is SEHNR and CDR2 is FQNEAQ (reference sequence). Written as DNA, the CDR3 is TGTGCCAGCAGCGGAGGTGGACTAGCGGGACCAAGCTCCTACAATGAGCAGTTCTTC. Its protein product is CASSGGGLAGPSSYNEQFF.

J is TRBJ2-1 and V is TRBV11-3; possible D gene TRBD2, 6 bases. Germline loops: CDR1 SGHNT, CDR2 YENEEA. This CDR3 region has 14 residues. The V end was cut by 1 base, the J end by 7 bases, with 11 bases between. The CDR3 sequence: CASSLGGGMNEQFF. The DNA of the CDR3 is TGTGCCAGCAGCTTAGGAGGAGGGATGAATGAGCAGTTCTTC.

This clone was detected only a few times. This chain connects TRBV30 to TRBJ2-2; D remains unclear. Germline CDR1 is GTSNPN and CDR2 is SVGIG (reference sequence). Trimming pared 0 bases from V and 8 bases from J, leaving 10 bases between. This CDR3 is 13 amino acids long. The CDR3 nucleotides are TGTGCCTGGAGTGTACCCCTGAATGGGGAGCTGTTTTTT. It specifies CAWSVPLNGELFF. Variable domain in full (rest from reference TRBV30 and TRBJ2-2): SQTIHQWPATLVQPVGSPLSLECTVEGTSNPNLYWYRQAAGRGLQLLFYSVGIGQISSEVPQNLSASRPQDRQFILSSKKLLLSDSGFYLCAWSVPLNGELFFGEGSRLTVL.

V and J are TRBV30 and TRBJ1-3; D remains ambiguous. Germline CDR1 is GTSNPN and CDR2 is SVGIG (reference sequence). This CDR3 is built from 12 residues. The V end lost 5 bases, the J end lost 0 bases, and 5 bases lay between the germline ends. CDR3 protein: CAWPFSGNTIYF. DNA of the CDR3: TGTGCCTGGCCTTTCTCTGGAAACACCATATATTTT.

The J gene is TRBJ2-6, the V gene TRBV13; 13 nucleotides agree with TRBD2. Trimming took 2 bases from V and 2 from J; bases not matched to a gene: 9. The germline V gene encodes CDR1 PRHDT and CDR2 FYEKMQ (reference sequence). CDR3 length equals 20 residues. CDR3 sequence: CASSLYIRTSGRAGANVLTF. The CDR3 nucleotides read TGTGCCAGCAGCTTATATATCCGGACTAGCGGGAGAGCTGGGGCCAACGTCCTGACTTTC. The full variable domain, with the rest looked up from reference TRBV13 and TRBJ2-6, is AAGVIQSPRHLIKEKRETATLKCYPIPRHDTVYWYQQGPGQDPQFLISFYEKMQSDKGSIPDRFSAQQFSDYHSELNMSSLELGDSALYFCASSLYIRTSGRAGANVLTFGAGSRLTVL.

V usage is TRBV21-1 and J usage is TRBJ2-7; no DNA check was done on the table's D call, TRBD2. TRBV21-1 is classified as a pseudogene. The CDR3 has 17 residues. The CDR3 region is CASSKDGTSGRGYEQYF. CDR3 nucleotides: TGTGCCAGCAGCAAAGATGGGACTAGCGGGAGAGGATACGAGCAGTACTTC.

The rearrangement links TRBV5-1 to TRBJ1-2; D may be TRBD1 (5 bases). Germline V gene lookup returns CDR1 SGHRS and CDR2 YFSETQ. CDR3 length: 13 amino acids. The V gene lost 0 bases and the J gene lost 4 bases, with 7 bases spanning the gap. CDR3 in amino acids: CASSLDGAYGYTF. The DNA of the CDR3 is TGCGCCAGCAGCTTGGACGGGGCCTATGGCTACACCTTC.

V is TRBV10-3 and J is TRBJ2-1; 9 nucleotides agree with TRBD2. Looked up from germline, CDR1 is ENHRY and CDR2 is SYGVKD. The CDR3 is made up of 16 amino acids. J was trimmed by 7 bases and V by 8 bases; bases with no gene match: 15. The CDR3 coding sequence is TGTGCCATCTCACTTGGGTCTAGCGGGGCATGGAATGAGCAGTTCTTC. Translating it yields CAISLGSSGAWNEQFF.

The chain employs TRBV30 and TRBJ1-2; D gene uncertain. Germline V gene lookup returns CDR1 GTSNPN and CDR2 SVGIG (reference sequence). The length of the CDR3 is 11 residues. V dropped 0 bases and J dropped 8 bases, with 7 bases sitting between them. This chain's CDR3 is CAWSVVRGYTF. CDR3 DNA sequence: TGTGCCTGGAGTGTTGTTCGGGGCTACACCTTC. Full variable domain (rest looked up from reference TRBV30 and TRBJ1-2): SQTIHQWPATLVQPVGSPLSLECTVEGTSNPNLYWYRQAAGRGLQLLFYSVGIGQISSEVPQNLSASRPQDRQFILSSKKLLLSDSGFYLCAWSVVRGYTFGSGTRLTVV.

The table lists this clone with a count of one. The junction does not match germline at one end; this may be a read error. This sample also contains other DNA sequences that code for the same CDR3. The rearrangement links TRBV6-6 to TRBJ1-2, with unresolved D. This CDR3 is 13 amino acids long. Germline values: CDR1 MNHNY, CDR2 SVGAGI (reference sequence). The CDR3, as DNA: TGTGCCAGTAGTTACTCGAAGGGAAATGGCTACACCTTC. Translation: CASSYSKGNGYTF.

This chain uses TRBV7-2 with TRBJ1-6; D unresolved. This CDR3 comprises 12 residues. Germline V CDR1 and CDR2: SGHTA, FQGNSA. Deletions cut 2 bases from V and 7 bases from J, with 3 bases between. The CDR3 region is CASSLLNSPLHF. The CDR3 DNA sequence: TGTGCCAGCAGCTTATTAAATTCACCCCTCCACTTT.

This clone has a single count. The chain recombines TRBV5-1 with TRBJ1-1; D is perhaps TRBD1 (6 bases). This CDR3 has 15 residues. Per germline, CDR1 SGHRS and CDR2 YFSETQ. Trimming cost V 1 base and J 6 bases, with 16 bases left between them. The CDR3 spells CASSLNQGWRAEAFF. Written as DNA, the CDR3 is TGCGCCAGCAGCTTGAATCAGGGGTGGCGGGCTGAAGCTTTCTTT.